One and the same sample provided the 27 T cell receptor beta chains below, sequenced in a study of glioma-infiltrating T cells. Amplification of TCR alpha and beta CDR3 regions from RNA used iRepertoire nested multiplex PCR. In TCRdb, the multiplex PCR reads were re-called with MiXCR into one record per CDR3 protein. The sample lists about 380,000 distinct CDR3 sequences; 35% to 45% were seen once. What was sequenced was glioma tissue, nonneoplastic brain tissue, or PBMCs (not recorded which). These receptors came from a human donor with low-grade glioma or glioblastoma, undergoing nonglioma brain surgery, or in good health (not recorded which).

To note about this clonotype: The junction departs from the called germline gene at one end, perhaps through a read error. The chain joins TRBV20-1 to TRBJ1-5; possible D gene TRBD1, 5 bases. This CDR3 spans 15 amino acids. CDR1 is DFQATT, CDR2 SNEGSKA, per germline (reference sequence). CDR3 in DNA: TGCAGCAGACCTGGGGCGTCTATCAGCAGTCAGCCCCAGCATTTT. It yields the protein CSRPGASISSQPQHF.

Only a few counts were recorded for this clonotype. The V call is TRBV6-2 or TRBV6-3, the J call TRBJ2-2, with 9 bases matching TRBD1. Germline V CDR1 and CDR2: MNHEY, SVGEGT. The CDR3 spans 17 residues. Trimming cost V 4 bases and J 5 bases; bases outside gene matches: 11. Written as DNA, the CDR3 is TGTGCCAGCAGTTTTCAACAGGGGGCGGTTTGGACCGGGGAGCTGTTTTTT. Protein: CASSFQQGAVWTGELFF.

Worth noting for this clonotype: A read error may be the cause here, since a much bigger clone is one base away. The chain carries TRBV25-1 and TRBJ2-1; D ambiguous. The CDR3 loop spans 15 amino acids. Per germline, CDR1 MGHDK and CDR2 SYGVNS. The CDR3 sequence: CASSEAYVSYDEQFF. DNA for the CDR3: TGTGCCAGCAGTGAAGCATACGTGAGCTACGATGAGCAGTTCTTC.

Concerning this clonotype itself: A junction boundary mismatches the germline segment, possibly from a read error. The chain joins TRBV18 to TRBJ1-5; D is unclear. The CDR3 extends over 15 amino acids. CDR1 is KGHSH, CDR2 LQKENI, per germline. The CDR3 DNA follows: TGTGCCAGCTCTCGCGACTCCCTTAGCAATCAACCCCAGCATTTT. Translating gives CASSRDSLSNQPQHF.

This clonotype appeared many times. The chain combines TRBV6-1 with TRBJ1-2, with TRBD1 matching 10 bases. Losses at the gene ends were 3 bases for V and 7 bases for J; bases not matched to a gene: 5. CDR1 and CDR2 from the germline V gene are MNHNS and SASEGT. This CDR3 region has 14 residues. The CDR3 reads CASSEPGQGSGYTF. The CDR3 DNA reads TGTGCCAGCAGTGAGCCGGGACAGGGGTCTGGCTACACCTTC.

Regarding this clonotype: A much larger clonotype is one base distant, so this may be a read error. The J gene is TRBJ1-5, the V gene TRBV6-1; D is uncertain. The CDR3 has 12 amino acids. The germline gives CDR1 MNHNS, CDR2 SASEGT. CDR3 sequence: CASRASNHPQHF. CDR3 in DNA: TGTGCCTCCCGAGCCAGCAATCATCCCCAGCATTTT.

The V call is TRBV27, the J call TRBJ2-3; the D gene is possibly TRBD2 (6 bases). The CDR3 is 16 residues long. Per germline, CDR1 MNHEY and CDR2 SMNVEV (reference sequence). V lost 6 bases to trimming and J lost 4 bases, with 20 bases between them. In DNA form, the CDR3 reads TGTGCCAGCAGCCCTGATCCGACTAGTGGGGCAGATACGCAGTATTTT. Translating it yields CASSPDPTSGADTQYF.

Note on this clonotype: This may stem from a read error, because a much larger clone lies one nucleotide away. The chain joins TRBV6-2 or TRBV6-3 to TRBJ2-7; 9 bases align to TRBD2. This CDR3 is 13 amino acids long. V shed 6 bases and J 7 bases; nucleotides not matched to a gene: 7. Per the germline V gene, CDR1 is MNHEY and CDR2 is SVGEGT. The CDR3 coding sequence is TGTGCCAGCAGGGGGACTAGCCTTAATGAGCAGTACTTC. This translates into CASRGTSLNEQYF.

This clonotype was found a few times. The chain combines TRBV20-1 with TRBJ2-3; weak D call: TRBD1 (6 bases). The CDR3 runs to 13 residues. CDR1 DFQATT and CDR2 SNEGSKA come from the germline V gene (reference sequence). The ends were cut back, 0 bases at V and 6 bases at J, with 10 bases in the middle. CDR3 loop: CSARDRGPDTQYF. The CDR3 region has the DNA TGCAGTGCTAGAGACAGGGGCCCGGATACGCAGTATTTT.

The CDR3 reads CASSSTGRETQYF. The DNA of the CDR3 is TGTGCCAGCAGTTCGACAGGGAGAGAGACCCAGTACTTC. This sequence joins TRBV28 and TRBJ2-5, with 7 positions matching TRBD1. Germline V lookup: CDR1 MDHEN, CDR2 SYDVKM. V was pared by 4 bases and J by 4 bases, with 3 bases of the junction left unmatched. This CDR3 spans 13 amino acids.

This clonotype was seen more than once but under ten times. The V call is TRBV18, the J call TRBJ2-7; 7 positions agree with TRBD1. Germline V gene lookup returns CDR1 KGHSH and CDR2 LQKENI. The CDR3 has 14 amino acids. V gave up 1 base and J gave up 3 bases; unmatched junction bases: 3. This chain's CDR3 is CASSPLGTDYEQYF. As DNA, the CDR3 is TGTGCCAGCTCACCACTTGGGACAGACTACGAGCAGTACTTC.

Comment on this clonotype: This clone may be a read error of a much larger clone one base away. The rearrangement links TRBV2 to TRBJ2-3; D perhaps matches TRBD1 (5 bases). Germline V lookup: CDR1 SNHLY, CDR2 FYNNEI. The CDR3 is made up of 14 amino acids. The CDR3 sequence is CASSADQGTDKQYF. CDR3 DNA sequence: TGTGCCAGCAGTGCTGACCAGGGCACAGATAAGCAGTATTTT.

This clonotype has only a few counts. This chain connects TRBV28 to TRBJ1-2; TRBD1 matches at 8 bases. Germline CDR1 MDHEN, CDR2 SYDVKM. CDR3 length: 16 amino acids. After removal of 6 bases from V and 3 bases from J, the junction contained 12 bases not matched to a gene. In nucleotides, the CDR3 is TGTGCCAGCAGAGACTCTCGGACAGGGAGGGACTATGGCTACACCTTC. Translated: CASRDSRTGRDYGYTF.

This clonotype showed up many times. V gene TRBV20-1 combines with J gene TRBJ2-3, with 13 bases lining up with TRBD2. The trim removed 5 bases at V and 5 bases at J, leaving 7 bases unmatched. Germline CDR1 and CDR2: DFQATT and SNEGSKA (reference sequence). The CDR3 has 15 residues. The CDR3 bases are TGCAGTGCTCTGGGACTAGCGGGACCCGTAGATACGCAGTATTTT. Protein product: CSALGLAGPVDTQYF.

The rearrangement joins TRBV27 to TRBJ1-6; perhaps TRBD1 as D (5 bases). Looked up from germline, CDR1 is MNHEY and CDR2 is SMNVEV (reference sequence). Trimming left V 4 bases short and J 8 bases short, with 15 bases between. This CDR3 has 15 amino acids. As DNA, the CDR3 is TGTGCCAGCAGTTCATATTTTGACAGATATTCACCCCTCCACTTT. It is translated as CASSSYFDRYSPLHF.

This clonotype was found many times. The chain recombines TRBV6-1 with TRBJ2-1; 8 nucleotides match TRBD2. Germline lookup yields CDR1 MNHNS and CDR2 SASEGT. V lost 5 bases, J lost 7 bases, and 13 bases stayed unmatched. The CDR3 length is 16 residues. This CDR3 reads CASSRQSSGSQNEQFF. CDR3 nucleotide sequence: TGTGCCAGCAGTCGACAATCGAGCGGGAGTCAAAATGAGCAGTTCTTC.

The genes are TRBV5-1 and TRBJ2-2, with 9 nucleotides matching TRBD2. Germline V gene data show CDR1 as SGHRS and CDR2 as YFSETQ. The CDR3 totals 16 residues. V was pared by 4 bases and J by 5 bases, with 9 bases of the junction left unmatched. In DNA form, the CDR3 reads TGCGCCAGCAGCCTTTCCGGACTAGCGCGGACCGGGGAGCTGTTTTTT. Encoded protein: CASSLSGLARTGELFF.

Ten or more counts support this clonotype. The rearrangement links TRBV28 to TRBJ2-1; 10 positions agree with TRBD2. The CDR3 has 16 amino acids. V dropped 2 bases and J dropped 9; count of bases not matched to a gene: 10. CDR1 and CDR2 from the germline V gene are MDHEN and SYDVKM. CDR3 sequence (DNA): TGTGCCAGCAGTTTAAGGCGCCTAGCGGGAGAAGTTGAGCAGTTCTTC. Encoded protein: CASSLRRLAGEVEQFF.

This clonotype was seen a single time. J is TRBJ2-1 and V is TRBV27; D uncertain. This CDR3 is 12 amino acids long. Germline V gene lookup returns CDR1 MNHEY and CDR2 SMNVEV (reference sequence). Trimming left V 6 bases short and J 12 bases short, with 15 bases between. DNA of the CDR3: TGTGCCAGCAGACACGATGCGAGTGTGCAGTTCTTC. Translation gives CASRHDASVQFF.

This clonotype has a count of ten or more. The chain combines TRBV7-2 with TRBJ2-7, with 8 bases aligning to TRBD2. The CDR3 is 13 amino acids. J lost 4 bases, V lost 6 bases, and 5 bases had no gene match. Germline CDR1 and CDR2: SGHTA and FQGNSA. CDR3 protein: CASSSGLAYEQYF. CDR3 nucleotide sequence: TGTGCCAGCAGTTCCGGACTAGCTTACGAGCAGTACTTC.

As for this clonotype: A much larger clone sits a single nucleotide away, making a read error possible. The CDR3 here is CASSYSYRNFGSGSPDEQYF. For the CDR3, the DNA is TGTGCCAGCAGTTACTCTTACCGGAACTTTGGTAGCGGGAGCCCGGACGAGCAGTACTTC. This chain uses TRBV6-2 or TRBV6-3 with TRBJ2-7; 9 bases fit TRBD2. CDR1 is MNHEY, CDR2 SVGEGT, per germline. The CDR3 extends over 20 amino acids. Unmatched junction bases numbered 20, after V lost 0 bases and J lost 5 bases.

This clonotype has more than one count but fewer than ten. V is TRBV20-1 and J is TRBJ1-2; D is possibly TRBD1 (5 bases). CDR1 is DFQATT, CDR2 SNEGSKA, per germline (reference sequence). V was clipped by 6 bases and J by 5 bases, with 19 bases between them. The CDR3 loop spans 14 amino acids. CDR3 DNA: TGCAGTGCGCCAGCGCGGGGGGATCGGTATGGCTACACCTTC. Protein sequence: CSAPARGDRYGYTF.

Concerning this clonotype itself: It may be a read error: a sequence one base away is much more abundant. The chain links TRBV27 to TRBJ2-4; D possibly corresponds to TRBD1 (6 bases). V lost 6 bases and J lost 10, with 19 bases in between. Germline V CDR1 and CDR2: MNHEY, SMNVEV (reference sequence). The CDR3 sequence is 14 residues long. This chain's CDR3 is CASSRVLDSLIQYF. Here the CDR3 DNA reads TGTGCCAGCAGCCGCGTGCTGGACAGCTTAATTCAGTACTTC.

V gene TRBV2 combines with J gene TRBJ2-1, with D uncertain. Trimming shortened V by 5 bases and J by 8 bases, and 16 bases separated the two germline ends. This CDR3 region has 14 residues. Germline lookup yields CDR1 SNHLY and CDR2 FYNNEI. CDR3 sequence: CASSQKTEWDEQFF. The CDR3 DNA reads TGTGCCAGCAGTCAAAAAACAGAGTGGGATGAGCAGTTCTTC.

For this clonotype: A single base separates this from a much larger clone, so it may be a read error. This chain joins TRBV15 and TRBJ2-1; 9 positions match TRBD2. The CDR3 length is 13 residues. Germline-derived CDR1 and CDR2 are LNHNV and YYDKDF (reference sequence). The CDR3 sequence: CAASRRLADEQFF. As DNA, the CDR3 is TGTGCCGCCAGCAGGAGACTAGCGGATGAGCAGTTCTTC.

This rearrangement joins TRBV20-1 to TRBJ1-1; a weak D match, TRBD1 (5 bases). CDR1 is DFQATT, CDR2 SNEGSKA, per germline (reference sequence). Trimming took off 0 bases at V and 6 bases at J, with 17 bases between the two ends. The CDR3 runs 15 residues. The CDR3 DNA is TGCAGTGCTAGAGATCCCCAGGGTGTTGGTGCTGAAGCTTTCTTT. This sequence encodes CSARDPQGVGAEAFF.

This clonotype showed up many times. This chain links TRBV24-1 with TRBJ2-3, with 8 nucleotides matching TRBD2. CDR1 and CDR2 (germline): KGHDR, SFDVKD. Trimming at V came to 4 bases and at J to 4 bases, leaving 3 bases not matched to a gene. The CDR3 sequence is 14 residues long. The CDR3 bases are TGTGCCACCAGTGACTCCGGGAGGGCAGATACGCAGTATTTT. Its translation is CATSDSGRADTQYF.